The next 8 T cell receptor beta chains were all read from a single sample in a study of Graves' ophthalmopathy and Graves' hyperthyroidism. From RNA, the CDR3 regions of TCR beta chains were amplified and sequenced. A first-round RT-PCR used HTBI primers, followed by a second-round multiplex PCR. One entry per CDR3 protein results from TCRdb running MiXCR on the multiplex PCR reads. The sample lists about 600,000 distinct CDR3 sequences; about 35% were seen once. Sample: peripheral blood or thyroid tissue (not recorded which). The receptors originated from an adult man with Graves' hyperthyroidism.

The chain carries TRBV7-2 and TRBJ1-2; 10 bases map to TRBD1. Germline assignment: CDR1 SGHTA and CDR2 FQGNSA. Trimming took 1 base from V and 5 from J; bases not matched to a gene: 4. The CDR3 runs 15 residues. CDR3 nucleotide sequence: TGTGCCAGCAGCTTAGTCGCGGGACAGGGGTATGGCTACACCTTC. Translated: CASSLVAGQGYGYTF.

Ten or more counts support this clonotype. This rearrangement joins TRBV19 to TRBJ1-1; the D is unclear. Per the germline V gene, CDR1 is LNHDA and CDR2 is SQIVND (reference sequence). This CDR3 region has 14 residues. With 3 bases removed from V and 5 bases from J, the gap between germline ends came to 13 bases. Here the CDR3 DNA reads TGTGCCAGTAGTATCACCGGGGTAGGAACTGAAGCTTTCTTT. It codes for CASSITGVGTEAFF.

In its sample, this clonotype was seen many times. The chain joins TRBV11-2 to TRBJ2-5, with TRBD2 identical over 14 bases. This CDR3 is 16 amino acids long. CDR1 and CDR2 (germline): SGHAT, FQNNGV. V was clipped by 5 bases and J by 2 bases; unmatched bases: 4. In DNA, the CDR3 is TGTGCCAGCAGCGGACGGACTAGCGGGGGGCAAGAGACCCAGTACTTC. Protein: CASSGRTSGGQETQYF.

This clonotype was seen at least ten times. The CDR3 protein is CSVRWGRGAEAFF. Here the CDR3 DNA reads TGCAGCGTTCGGTGGGGGAGAGGCGCTGAAGCTTTCTTT. This chain joins TRBV29-1 and TRBJ1-1; D perhaps matches TRBD1 (5 bases). Trimming pared 5 bases from V and 6 bases from J, leaving 16 bases between. From germline, CDR1 is SQVTM and CDR2 ANQGSEA. CDR3 length equals 13 residues.

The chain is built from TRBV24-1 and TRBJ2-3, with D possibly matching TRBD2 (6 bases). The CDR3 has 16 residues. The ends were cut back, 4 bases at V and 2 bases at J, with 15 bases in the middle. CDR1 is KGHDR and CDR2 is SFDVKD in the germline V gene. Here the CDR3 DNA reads TGTGCCACCAGTGACCCAGGCGGGGATTTCACAGATACGCAGTATTTT. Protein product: CATSDPGGDFTDTQYF.

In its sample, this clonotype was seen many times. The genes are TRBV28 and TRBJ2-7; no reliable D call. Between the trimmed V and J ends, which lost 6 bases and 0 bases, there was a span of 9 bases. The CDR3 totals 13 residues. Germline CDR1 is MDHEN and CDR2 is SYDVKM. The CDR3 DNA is TGTGCCAGCAGCTTTACAGTCTCCTACGAGCAGTACTTC. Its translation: CASSFTVSYEQYF.

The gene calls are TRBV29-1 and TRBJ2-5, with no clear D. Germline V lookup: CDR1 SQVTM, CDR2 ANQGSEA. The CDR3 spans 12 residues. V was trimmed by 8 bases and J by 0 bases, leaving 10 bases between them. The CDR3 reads CSSLAYQETQYF. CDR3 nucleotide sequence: TGCAGCAGTCTTGCGTACCAAGAGACCCAGTACTTC.

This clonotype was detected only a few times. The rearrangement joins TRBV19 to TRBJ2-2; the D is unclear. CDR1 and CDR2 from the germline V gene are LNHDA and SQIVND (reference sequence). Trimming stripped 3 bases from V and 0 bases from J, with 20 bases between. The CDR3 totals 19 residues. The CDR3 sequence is CASSIFLSAARANTGELFF. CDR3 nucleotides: TGTGCCAGTAGTATTTTCCTCTCGGCAGCCCGCGCGAACACCGGGGAGCTGTTTTTT.